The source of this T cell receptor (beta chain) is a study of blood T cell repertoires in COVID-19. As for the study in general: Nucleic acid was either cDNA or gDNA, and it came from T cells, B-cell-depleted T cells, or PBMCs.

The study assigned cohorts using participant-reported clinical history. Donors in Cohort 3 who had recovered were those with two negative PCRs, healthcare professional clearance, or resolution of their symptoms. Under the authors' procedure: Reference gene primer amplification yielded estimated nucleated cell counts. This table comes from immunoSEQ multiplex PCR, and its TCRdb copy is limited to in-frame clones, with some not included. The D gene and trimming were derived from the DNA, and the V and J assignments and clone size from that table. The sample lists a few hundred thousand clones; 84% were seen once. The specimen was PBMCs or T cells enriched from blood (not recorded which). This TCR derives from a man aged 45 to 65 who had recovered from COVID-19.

DNA of the CDR3: TGTGCCAGCAGCGTAGCTACTGGTAGCGGGGGGAGCTCCTACAATGAGCAGTTCTTC. This sequence encodes CASSVATGSGGSSYNEQFF. The gene calls are TRBV9 and TRBJ2-1, with 10 positions matching TRBD2. The V gene end was trimmed by 0 bases and the J gene end by 0 bases; junction bases not matched to a gene: 9. There are 19 residues in the CDR3. Germline CDR1 is SGDLS and CDR2 is YYNGEE.